The clone carrying this T cell receptor (beta chain) was found once. Other nucleotide sequences in the sample specify the same CDR3. TCRdb keeps only in-frame clones here, not all; method: immunoSEQ multiplex PCR. Among about 91,000 clones listed, 90% to 95% were seen once. Locally advanced or metastatic urothelial carcinoma was present in patients. Each patient supplied 1 to 8 pretreatment and on-treatment samples. The sample comes from a study of PD-L1 blockade in urothelial cancer. Background on the study: A median approximately 150,000 T cells were found in blood samples.

The CDR3 covers 13 residues. Germline V gives CDR1 MNHNS, CDR2 SASEGT. V was cut by 4 bases and J by 0 bases, with 6 bases left in between. The material was PBMCs, obtained around atezolizumab (anti-PD-L1) treatment. The clonotype originates from a man aged 55 to 69 with urothelial cancer. This chain uses TRBV6-1 with TRBJ1-1; D is possibly TRBD1 (5 bases). Here the CDR3 reads CASSGQLNTEAFF. CDR3 coding DNA: TGTGCCAGCAGTGGACAGCTGAACACTGAAGCTTTCTTT.